This T cell receptor beta chain derives from a study of T cells expressing NK-cell markers. TCRdb reprocessed the 5' RACE reads; each CDR3 protein has one entry and no DNA is given. The table counts over 150,000 distinct CDR3 sequences; 30% to 45% lies in the top ten. The CDR3 loop spans 12 amino acids. In germline, CDR1 is MGHRA, CDR2 YSYEKL. Source material: blood T cells: a sorted CD56 or NKG2C T cell subset, CD4+ or CD8+ T cells, or bulk PBMC T cells (not recorded which). This chain joins TRBV4-1 and TRBJ1-1; checking the TCRdb D call of TRBD1 is not possible without DNA. The sequence derives from a woman aged 45 to 65 in good health. The CDR3 region is CASSHSGTSAFF.